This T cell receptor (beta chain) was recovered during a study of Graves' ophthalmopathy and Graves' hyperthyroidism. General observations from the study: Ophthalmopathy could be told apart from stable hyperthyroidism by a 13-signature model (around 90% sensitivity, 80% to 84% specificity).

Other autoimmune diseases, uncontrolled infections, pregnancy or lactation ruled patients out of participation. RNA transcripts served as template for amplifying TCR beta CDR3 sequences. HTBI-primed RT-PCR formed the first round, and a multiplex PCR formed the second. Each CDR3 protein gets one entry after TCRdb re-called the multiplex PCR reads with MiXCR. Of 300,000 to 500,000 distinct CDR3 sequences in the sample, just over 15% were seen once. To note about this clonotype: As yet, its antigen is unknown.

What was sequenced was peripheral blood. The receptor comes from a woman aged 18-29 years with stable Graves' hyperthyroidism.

The CDR3 reads CASSHQGSGLGAFF. In nucleotides, the CDR3 is TGTGCCAGCAGCCATCAGGGGTCGGGCCTCGGAGCTTTCTTT. The rearrangement links TRBV11-2 to TRBJ1-1; maybe TRBD1 (6 bases). This CDR3 spans 14 amino acids. V was cut by 5 bases and J by 10 bases, with 20 bases left in between. Germline V gene lookup returns CDR1 SGHAT and CDR2 FQNNGV.